The T cell receptor (beta chain) under discussion was sequenced for a study of shared clonotypes between healthy human individuals. As processed by the authors: Filtering differed because ImmunoSEQ produced junction-only sequences that carried no quality scores. The repertoire was sequenced with immunoSEQ multiplex PCR; TCRdb's copy has only in-frame clones and lacks some. V and J calls plus clone size are reproduced from that table; the DNA served to infer D and trimming. The table records roughly 2.4 million clones, 90% to 96% of them present only once. CDR1 MNHEY and CDR2 SVGAGI come from the germline V gene. The CDR3 is made up of 16 amino acids. The germline V and J ends were trimmed by 1 base and 5 bases, with 14 bases remaining between them.

V usage is TRBV6-5 and J usage is TRBJ1-4; D might be TRBD1 (5 bases). This TCR was sampled from a man aged 18 to 35 in good health. Sequencing was performed on naive CD4+ T cells sorted from blood. Subset noted: CD45RA+ positively selected. CDR3: CASSYWGGRGNEKLFF. The CDR3 DNA is TGTGCCAGCAGTTACTGGGGGGGACGGGGAAATGAAAAACTGTTTTTT.